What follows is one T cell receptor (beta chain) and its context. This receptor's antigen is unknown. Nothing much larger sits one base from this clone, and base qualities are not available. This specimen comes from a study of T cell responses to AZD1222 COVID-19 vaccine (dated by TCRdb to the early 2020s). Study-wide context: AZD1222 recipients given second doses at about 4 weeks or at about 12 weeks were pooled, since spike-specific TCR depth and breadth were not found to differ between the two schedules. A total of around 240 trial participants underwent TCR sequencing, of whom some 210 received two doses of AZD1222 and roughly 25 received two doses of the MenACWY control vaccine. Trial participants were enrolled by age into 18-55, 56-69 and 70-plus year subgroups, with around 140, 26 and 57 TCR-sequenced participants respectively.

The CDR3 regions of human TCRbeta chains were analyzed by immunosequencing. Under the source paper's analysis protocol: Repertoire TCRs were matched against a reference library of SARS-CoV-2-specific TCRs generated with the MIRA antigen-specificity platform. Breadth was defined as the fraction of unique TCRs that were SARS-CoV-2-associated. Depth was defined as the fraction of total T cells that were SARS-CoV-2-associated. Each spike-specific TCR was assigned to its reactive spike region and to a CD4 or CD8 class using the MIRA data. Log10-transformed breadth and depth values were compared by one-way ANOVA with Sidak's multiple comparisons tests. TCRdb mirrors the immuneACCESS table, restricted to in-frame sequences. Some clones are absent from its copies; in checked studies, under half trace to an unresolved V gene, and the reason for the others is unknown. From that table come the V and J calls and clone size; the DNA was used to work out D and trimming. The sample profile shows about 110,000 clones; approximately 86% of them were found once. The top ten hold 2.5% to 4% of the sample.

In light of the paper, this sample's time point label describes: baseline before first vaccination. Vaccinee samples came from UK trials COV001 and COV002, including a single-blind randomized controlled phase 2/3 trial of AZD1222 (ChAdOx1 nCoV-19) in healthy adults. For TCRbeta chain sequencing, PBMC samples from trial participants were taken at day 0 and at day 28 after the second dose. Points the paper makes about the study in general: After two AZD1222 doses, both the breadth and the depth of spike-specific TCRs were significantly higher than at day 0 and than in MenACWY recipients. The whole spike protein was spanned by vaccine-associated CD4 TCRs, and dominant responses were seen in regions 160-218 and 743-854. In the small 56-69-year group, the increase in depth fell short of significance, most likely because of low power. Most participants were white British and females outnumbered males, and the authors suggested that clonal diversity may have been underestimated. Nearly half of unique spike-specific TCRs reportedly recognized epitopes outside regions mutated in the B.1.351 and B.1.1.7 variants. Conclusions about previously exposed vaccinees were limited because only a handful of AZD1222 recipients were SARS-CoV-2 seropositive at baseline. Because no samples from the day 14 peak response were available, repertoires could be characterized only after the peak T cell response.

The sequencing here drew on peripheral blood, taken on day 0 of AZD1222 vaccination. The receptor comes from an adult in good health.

Here is the DNA: TGTGCCAGCAGTTTATTTGTCAGGGAGAATGGCTACACCTTC. This encodes CASSLFVRENGYTF. The V gene is TRBV28 and the J gene is TRBJ1-2, and the D gene may be TRBD1, 5 bases matching. From its cysteine to its phenylalanine, the CDR3 spans 14 amino acids. Just the 42-base CDR3 DNA is kept, in frame starting at base 1. V gives up 1 base and J gives up 6 bases, and the segment between their germline ends measures 12 bases. Via the germline V gene, CDR1 is MDHEN and CDR2 SYDVKM.